This is a list of T cell receptor delta chains from one sample in a study of Vδ1+ human thymocytes. TCRdb re-called the multiplex PCR reads via CATT. The data contain over 65,000 delta-chain clones, about 38% of them singletons. Sequencing was done on a sample of Vdelta1+ gamma-delta thymocytes from the thymus. The source of these receptors is a boy under two years old who had congenital heart surgery. Both conserved end residues are part of each CDR3. Each record gives: V gene, D gene, J gene, clone size, CDR3 DNA, CDR3 protein. A D gene is named only where the DNA matches it firmly. Size is stated for part of the rows, as once, few or many counts, or as a class when the clone is expanded.

TRDV1	TRDD3	TRDJ1	few	TGTGCTCTTGGGGTGTACCCGATGTACTGGGGGATCTCGTACACCGATAAACTCATCTTT	CALGVYPMYWGISYTDKLIF
TRDV1	-	TRDJ1	few	TGTGCTCTTGGGGAACTCTGGCCTAACAACACCGATAAACTCATCTTT	CALGELWPNNTDKLIF
TRDV1	TRDD2	TRDJ1	-	TGTGCTCTTGGGGACACCAAGCCTTCCTACGAACAGGGGGAGCCCTACACCGATAAACTCATCTTT	CALGDTKPSYEQGEPYTDKLIF
TRDV1	-	TRDJ1	-	TGTGCTCTTGGGGAACCATCCACCGGTCGAACGAAGGGACTCATCTTT	CALGEPSTGRTKGLIF
TRDV1	TRDD3	TRDJ1	-	TGTGCTCTTGGGACCATGGGATTGAGTACTGGGGGACCCCTCACCGATAAACTCATCTTT	CALGTMGLSTGGPLTDKLIF
TRDV1	TRDD3	TRDJ1	-	TGTGCTCTCGGGGAAGCCGTACTGGGGAGAGACACCGATAAACTCATCTTT	CALGEAVLGRDTDKLIF
TRDV1	-	TRDJ1	-	TGTGCTCTTGGGGAACTACTCGATTTTCCTACCGACCTGGGGATAGAAGGGGATAAACTCATCTTT	CALGELLDFPTDLGIEGDKLIF
TRDV2	TRDD3	TRDJ1	few	TGTGCCTGTGACGCTCATTACTGGGGGATACCGATGAAACTCATCTTT	CACDAHYWGIPMKLIF
TRDV1	-	TRDJ1	-	TGTGCTCTTGGGGAACGAAGAAAAAGGCGACTCATCTTT	CALGERRKRRLIF
TRDV1	-	TRDJ1	few	TGTGCTCTTGGGGGCCTGGGGCTTCGTCAACTATCCACCGATAAACTCATCTTT	CALGGLGLRQLSTDKLIF
TRDV1	TRDD3	TRDJ1	-	TGTGCTCTTGGGGAACTCCACTTCGCTTGGACTGGGGGATACGAACACTACACCGATAAACTCATCTTT	CALGELHFAWTGGYEHYTDKLIF
TRDV1	TRDD3	TRDJ1	-	TGTGCTCTTGGGGGATTCTACGTGGGGGATATCCCGTACACCGATAAACTCATCTTT	CALGGFYVGDIPYTDKLIF
TRDV1	TRDD3	TRDJ1	few	TGTGCTCTTGGGGAACTCGCTGTCTTCCCAAACTGGGGGATACCCATGGGCAAACCGTACACCGATAAACTCATCTTT	CALGELAVFPNWGIPMGKPYTDKLIF
TRDV1	-	TRDJ1	-	TGTGCTCTTGGGGACAACCCTCCCCACACCGATAAACTCATCTTT	CALGDNPPHTDKLIF
TRDV1	TRDD3	TRDJ1	-	TGTGCTCTTGGGGACCCCCAGGTCCTAGAAGTCTTTCCGTACTGGGGGTTCCGTCTTTACACCGATAAACTCATCTTT	CALGDPQVLEVFPYWGFRLYTDKLIF
TRDV1	TRDD2	TRDJ1	-	TGTGCTCTTGGGGAACTACTGATTGTGGCTTCCTACTCGCCGGAGGCTAAACTCATCTTT	CALGELLIVASYSPEAKLIF
TRDV1	TRDD3	TRDJ1	-	TGTGCTCTTGGGGACTCTGGGCCTAGGTACCCTCGACTGGGGGCCCACCCCTACACCGATAAACTCATCTTT	CALGDSGPRYPRLGAHPYTDKLIF
TRDV1	TRDD3	TRDJ1	-	TGTGCTCTTGGGGAATCCATTTTTTCCTGGGGAACTGGGGGACACACCGATAAACTCATCTTT	CALGESIFSWGTGGHTDKLIF
TRDV1	-	TRDJ1	few	TGTGCTCTTGGGGAACTTCCCACCCCACTGGAGCACACCGATAAACTCATCTTT	CALGELPTPLEHTDKLIF
TRDV1	TRDD3	TRDJ1	-	TGTGCTCTTGGGGAACTATTCCCCGACTGGGGGATGAAGAACACCGATAAACTCATCTTT	CALGELFPDWGMKNTDKLIF
TRDV1	TRDD3	TRDJ1	-	TGTGCTCTTGGGGAAGTTTTATACTCCAAGGGCCCCGTACTGGGGGACCATAAACTCATCTTT	CALGEVLYSKGPVLGDHKLIF
TRDV1	TRDD3	TRDJ1	-	TGTGCTCTTGGGGAAAAAATCTGGGTGCCTTATTGGGGATACGCCGATAAACTCATCTTT	CALGEKIWVPYWGYADKLIF
TRDV1	TRDD2	TRDJ1	-	TGTGCTCTTGGGGACCGCCCGCCGGGCCTTCCTCCCTACCCCGATAAACTCATCTTT	CALGDRPPGLPPYPDKLIF
TRDV2	-	TRDJ1	medium-sized	TGTGCCTGTGACACAATCCTCCTTAGACGGACCGATAAACTCATCTTT	CACDTILLRRTDKLIF
TRDV1	-	TRDJ1	few	TGTGCTCTTGGGGAAAAACCCCGTGAAGGGGACCCGTACACCGATAAACTCATCTTT	CALGEKPREGDPYTDKLIF
TRDV1	-	TRDJ1	many	TGTGCTCTTGGGGACCCTCCCTATGAAGGTACTGGGCCCACCGATAAACTCATCTTT	CALGDPPYEGTGPTDKLIF
TRDV1	-	TRDJ1	-	TGTGCTCTTGGGGAACTTCGAAACACCGATAAACTCATCTTT	CALGELRNTDKLIF
TRDV1	-	TRDJ1	once	TGTGCTCTTGGGGAACCCGAATGGGGTAGCACCGATAAACTCATCTTT	CALGEPEWGSTDKLIF
TRDV1	-	TRDJ1	-	TGTGCTCTTGGGGAACCGATCGGACCTCCCCGGGGGACCCTGTACACCGATAAACTCATCTTT	CALGEPIGPPRGTLYTDKLIF
TRDV1	-	TRDJ1	few	TGTGCTCTTGGGGACCGGCCTTCCACTCAACTGGCGGACACCGATAAACTCATCTTT	CALGDRPSTQLADTDKLIF
TRDV1	TRDD3	TRDJ1	-	TGTGCTCTTGGGGAAAAAACCCCCGGGGGATACCGGGGTTACACCGATAAACTCATCTTT	CALGEKTPGGYRGYTDKLIF
TRDV1	TRDD3	TRDJ1	-	TGTGCTCTTGGGGAACTAGAGGGCTGGGGATACCCCGATAAACTCATCTTT	CALGELEGWGYPDKLIF
TRDV1	-	TRDJ1	few	TGTGCTCTTGGGGACAGCCCCGAACGGGCCGATAAACTCATCTTT	CALGDSPERADKLIF
TRDV1	TRDD2	TRDJ1	few	TGTGCTCTTGGGGATCCCCGGGGCCTTCCTGGCACCGATAAACTCATCTTT	CALGDPRGLPGTDKLIF
TRDV1	TRDD3	TRDJ1	-	TGTGCTCTTGGGGAACAGCTACCCAAGGTCCTACTCGTCGGTCCTGGGGGATACGGTTACGGTAAACTCATCTTT	CALGEQLPKVLLVGPGGYGYGKLIF
TRDV1	TRDD2	TRDJ1	-	TGTGCTCTTGGGGACAGAACCTTCCTACCTGAAACTGGTTACACCGATAAACTCATCTTT	CALGDRTFLPETGYTDKLIF
TRDV1	TRDD3	TRDJ2	-	TGTGCTCTTGGGGAACTCCAGTCCAGAAGAACTGGGGGACCACGAGCTTTGACAGCACAACTCTTCTTT	CALGELQSRRTGGPRALTAQLFF
TRDV1	-	TRDJ1	-	TGTGCTCTTGGGGAGACCTTATGGGATGGGGGCGGCATGCCCCACGCCATAAAACTCATCTTT	CALGETLWDGGGMPHAIKLIF
TRDV1	TRDD3	TRDJ1	-	TGTGCTCTTGGGGAACCCATAAGTACTGGGGGATACGGTAACACCGATAAACTCATCTTT	CALGEPISTGGYGNTDKLIF